These T cell receptor beta chains were read from a single sample in a study of blood T cell repertoires in COVID-19. TCRdb's copy holds only in-frame clones and misses some; the assay was immunoSEQ multiplex PCR. The sample lists some 100,000 clones; around 81% were seen once. Sequenced input: peripheral blood. These receptors all stem from a man aged 50 to 60 with active or convalescent COVID-19. The CDR3 runs from the conserved cysteine through the conserved F or W. The D gene is left open where the match is weak. Where a row states a size, it is once, few, many or the class of an expanded clone; other rows omit it.

d_call,clone_size,j_call,v_call,cdr3_nt,cdr3_aa
TRBD2,-,TRBJ2-1,TRBV28,TGTGCCAGCAGTTACGGCGGGAGGGGCAATGAGCAGTTCTTC,CASSYGGRGNEQFF
TRBD1,-,TRBJ1-2,TRBV2,TGTGCCAGCAGTGACCGGACAGGGCTCACTCGTTATGGCTACACCTTC,CASSDRTGLTRYGYTF
-,-,TRBJ2-1,TRBV5-4,TGTGCCAGCAGCTTGGACAACAATGAGCAGTTCTTC,CASSLDNNEQFF
-,once,TRBJ2-6,TRBV29-1,TGCAGCGCCTACTCTGGGGCCAACGTCCTGACTTTC,CSAYSGANVLTF
-,-,TRBJ2-1,TRBV5-1,TGCGCCAGCAGCTTTACCCCCTCGGGGGGCCCCTCTCCTCTCAATGAGCAGTTCTTC,CASSFTPSGGPSPLNEQFF
TRBD1,-,TRBJ2-2,TRBV29-1,TGCAGCGTCGGCGACAGGGGGCTAAGGGAGCTGTTTTTT,CSVGDRGLRELFF
-,-,TRBJ2-3,TRBV5-4,TGTGCCAGCAGCTTGCATACAGGACGCACAGATACGCAGTATTTT,CASSLHTGRTDTQYF
-,-,TRBJ1-2,TRBV2,TGTGCCAGCAGTGAAGGCGGCAGTGCAGACTATGGCTACACCTTC,CASSEGGSADYGYTF
-,few,TRBJ1-2,TRBV6-5,TGTGCCAGCAGTTACGGGCAGGGGTATAGCTATGGCTACACCTTC,CASSYGQGYSYGYTF
TRBD1,-,TRBJ2-1,TRBV10-3,TGTGCCATCACCCAGGGACAGGGGAATAATGAGCAGTTCTTC,CAITQGQGNNEQFF